In this sample, the clone carrying this TCR beta chain turned up many times. Its specificity is not known. The data are from a study of T cells in Graves' hyperthyroidism and ophthalmopathy. The study, taken as a whole, reports: Blood also showed most of the thyroid clonotypes that were expanded above 0.001.

The TCR beta CDR3 regions underwent amplification using RNA transcripts as the source. With the HTBI primer set, the TCR CDR3 went through a first round of RT-PCR. TCRdb fed the multiplex PCR reads into MiXCR, producing one record per CDR3 protein. This sample has approximately 330,000 distinct CDR3 sequences, with around a sixth found just once. CDR3 size: 13 residues. CDR1 is SGHAT, CDR2 FQNNGV, per germline. V lost 3 bases, J lost 8 bases, and 11 bases lay in between. PBMCs came from over 8.5 ml fresh peripheral blood. The chain links TRBV11-2 to TRBJ1-5; no clear D. The specimen was blood. The receptor's source is a woman in her fifties or sixties with Graves' hyperthyroidism. Here the CDR3 DNA reads TGTGCCAGCAGCTTGGAAAGCCTTGAGCCCCAGCATTTT. This gives the protein CASSLESLEPQHF.